This is a list of T cell receptor beta chains from one sample in a study of blood T cell repertoires in COVID-19. The assay was immunoSEQ multiplex PCR, and TCRdb's table has in-frame clones only and misses some. The sample has tens of thousands of clones, about 90% seen once. The sample taken for sequencing was peripheral blood. The source of these receptors is a young man with COVID-19, enrolled during active disease. The CDR3 runs from the conserved cysteine through the conserved F or W. Each record gives: J gene, V gene, clone size, D gene, CDR3 DNA, CDR3 protein. A D gene is named only where the DNA matches it firmly. Expanded clones are given a class, and other clones once, few, many or no size at all.

>TRBJ2-2|TRBV7-8|-|TRBD1
TGTGCCAGCAGCCCGCCATCGGGACAGGGGGCCGGGGAGCTGTTTTTT
CASSPPSGQGAGELFF
>TRBJ2-3|TRBV12-5|-|-
TGTGCTAGTCGACTAGATGGGACAGATACGCAGTATTTT
CASRLDGTDTQYF
>TRBJ2-1|TRBV27|-|TRBD1
TGTGCCAGCAGTTTTTCGGGACAGGGGTTCAATGAGCAGTTCTTC
CASSFSGQGFNEQFF
>TRBJ1-5|TRBV24-1|-|-
TGTGCCACCAGTGACGGGAGACGGCCGCATTTT
CATSDGRRPHF
>TRBJ1-1|TRBV14|-|TRBD1
TGTGCCAGCAGCACGGACAGGGTTAAAGCTTTCTTT
CASSTDRVKAFF
>TRBJ2-3|TRBV6-1|-|TRBD1
TGTGCCAGCAGTGAAGGGACAGGGCCAGATACGCAGTATTTT
CASSEGTGPDTQYF
>TRBJ1-2|TRBV29-1|-|TRBD1
TGCAGCGTCCGCCGTGGGACAGGGGATGGCTACACCTTC
CSVRRGTGDGYTF
>TRBJ1-2|TRBV9|-|-
TGTGCCAGCAGCCCTAGAGCGGGGTATGGCTATGGCTACACCTTC
CASSPRAGYGYGYTF
>TRBJ1-5|TRBV6-5|-|-
TGTGCCAGCAGTCACTATCAGGGTAGCAATCAGCCCCAGCATTTT
CASSHYQGSNQPQHF
>TRBJ2-1|TRBV21-1|-|-
TGTGCCAGCAGCAAATCGCGTCTAGCGGGAGCCCTGGATGAGCAGTTCTTC
CASSKSRLAGALDEQFF
>TRBJ2-7|TRBV11-2|once|TRBD1
TGTGCCAGCAGCCAAGGACAGGGAGTCTCCTACGAGCAGTACTTC
CASSQGQGVSYEQYF
>TRBJ2-5|TRBV7-3|-|-
TGTGCCAGCAGCTACGACACCCAAGAGACCCAGTACTTC
CASSYDTQETQYF
>TRBJ2-5|TRBV4-3|-|TRBD1
TGCGCCAGCAGCCCCACCGGACAGGACCAAGAGACCCAGTACTTC
CASSPTGQDQETQYF
>TRBJ2-1|TRBV10-1|-|-
TGCGCCAGCAGTGCCTATAGCTCCTACAATGAGCAGTTCTTC
CASSAYSSYNEQFF
>TRBJ2-3|TRBV28|-|-
TGTGCCGGGTCCTTCGGTGGGGGCCGGGGCACAGATACGCAGTATTTT
CAGSFGGGRGTDTQYF
>TRBJ1-2|TRBV3-1/TRBV3-2|-|TRBD1
TGTGCCAGCAGCCAAGATGAGGGGACAGGGGGCTGGTATGGCTACACCTTC
CASSQDEGTGGWYGYTF
>TRBJ2-3|TRBV24-1|-|-
TGTGCCACCAGTGATTTCTCAGATACGCAGTATTTT
CATSDFSDTQYF
>TRBJ2-2|TRBV5-5|-|TRBD1
TGTGCCAGCAGCCCATGGGCCAGGGGGATTACCGGGGAGCTGTTTTTT
CASSPWARGITGELFF
>TRBJ1-1|TRBV11-2|-|-
TGTGCCAGCAGCGAACAGGGTGGGAGCACTGAAGCTTTCTTT
CASSEQGGSTEAFF
>TRBJ2-2|TRBV18|-|-
TGTGCCAGCTCATCTAGTCGCCCCGACTCGAGGACCGGGGAGCTGTTTTTT
CASSSSRPDSRTGELFF
>TRBJ2-5|TRBV4-3|once|TRBD2
TGCGCCAGCAGCCTTGTTTCGACTAGCGGGTACCAAGAGACCCAGTACTTC
CASSLVSTSGYQETQYF